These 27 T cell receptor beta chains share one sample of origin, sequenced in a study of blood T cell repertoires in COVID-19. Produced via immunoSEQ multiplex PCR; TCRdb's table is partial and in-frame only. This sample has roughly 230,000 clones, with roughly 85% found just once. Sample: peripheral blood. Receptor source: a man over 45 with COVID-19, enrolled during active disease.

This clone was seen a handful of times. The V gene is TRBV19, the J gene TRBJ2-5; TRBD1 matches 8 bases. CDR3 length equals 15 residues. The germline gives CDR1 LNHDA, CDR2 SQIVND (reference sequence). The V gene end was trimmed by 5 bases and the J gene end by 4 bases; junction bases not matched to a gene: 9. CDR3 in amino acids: CASSRAGGQGETQYF. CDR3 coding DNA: TGTGCCAGTAGTCGGGCAGGGGGCCAGGGAGAGACCCAGTACTTC.

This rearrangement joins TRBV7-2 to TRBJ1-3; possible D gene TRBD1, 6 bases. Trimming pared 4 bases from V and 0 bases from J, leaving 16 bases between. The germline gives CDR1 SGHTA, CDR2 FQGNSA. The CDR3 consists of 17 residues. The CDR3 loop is CASSSSGTHLSGNTIYF. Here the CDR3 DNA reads TGTGCCAGCAGCTCATCCGGGACACACCTCTCTGGAAACACCATATATTTT.

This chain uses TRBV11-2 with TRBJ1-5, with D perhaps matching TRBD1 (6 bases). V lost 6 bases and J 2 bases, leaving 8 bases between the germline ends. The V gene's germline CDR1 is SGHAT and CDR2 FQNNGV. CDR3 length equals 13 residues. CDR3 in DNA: TGTGCCAGCAGGGGGGCCCGCAATCAGCCCCAGCATTTT. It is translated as CASRGARNQPQHF.

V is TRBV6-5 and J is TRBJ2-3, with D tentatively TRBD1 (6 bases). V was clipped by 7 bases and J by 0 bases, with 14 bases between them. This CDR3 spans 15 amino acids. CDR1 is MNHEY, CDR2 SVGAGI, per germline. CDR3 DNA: TGTGCCAGCACTTCACAGGGCCCAAGCACAGATACGCAGTATTTT. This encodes CASTSQGPSTDTQYF.

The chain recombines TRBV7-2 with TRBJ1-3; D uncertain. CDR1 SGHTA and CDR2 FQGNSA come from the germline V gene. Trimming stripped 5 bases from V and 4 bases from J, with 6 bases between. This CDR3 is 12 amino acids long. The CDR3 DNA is TGTGCCAGCAGCATGACAGGAAACACCATATATTTT. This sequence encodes CASSMTGNTIYF.

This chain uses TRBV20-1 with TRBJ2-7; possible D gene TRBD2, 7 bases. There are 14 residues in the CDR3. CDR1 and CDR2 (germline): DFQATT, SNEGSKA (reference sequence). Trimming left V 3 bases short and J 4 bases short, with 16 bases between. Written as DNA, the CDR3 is TGCAGTGCTAGTGCCCTACAGGGAGGGTACGAGCAGTACTTC. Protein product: CSASALQGGYEQYF.

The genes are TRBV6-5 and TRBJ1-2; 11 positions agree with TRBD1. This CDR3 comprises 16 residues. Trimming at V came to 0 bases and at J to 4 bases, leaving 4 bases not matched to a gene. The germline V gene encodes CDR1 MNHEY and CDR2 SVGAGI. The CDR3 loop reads CASSYSGGTGGYGYTF. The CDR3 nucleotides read TGTGCCAGCAGTTACTCCGGGGGGACAGGGGGCTATGGCTACACCTTC.

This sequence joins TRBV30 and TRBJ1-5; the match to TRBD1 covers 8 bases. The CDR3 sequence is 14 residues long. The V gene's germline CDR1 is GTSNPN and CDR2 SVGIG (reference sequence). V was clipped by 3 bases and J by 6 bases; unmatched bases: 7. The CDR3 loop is CAWRERTGFQPQHF. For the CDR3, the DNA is TGTGCCTGGAGGGAACGGACAGGGTTTCAGCCCCAGCATTTT. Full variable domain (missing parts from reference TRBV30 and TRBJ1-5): SQTIHQWPATLVQPVGSPLSLECTVEGTSNPNLYWYRQAAGRGLQLLFYSVGIGQISSEVPQNLSASRPQDRQFILSSKKLLLSDSGFYLCAWRERTGFQPQHFGDGTRLSIL.

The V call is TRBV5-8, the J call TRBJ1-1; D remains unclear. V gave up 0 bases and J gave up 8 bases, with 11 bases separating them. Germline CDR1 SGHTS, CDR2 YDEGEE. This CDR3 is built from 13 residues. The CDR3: CASSLVSPGEAFF. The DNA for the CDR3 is TGTGCCAGCAGCTTGGTATCCCCGGGGGAAGCTTTCTTT.

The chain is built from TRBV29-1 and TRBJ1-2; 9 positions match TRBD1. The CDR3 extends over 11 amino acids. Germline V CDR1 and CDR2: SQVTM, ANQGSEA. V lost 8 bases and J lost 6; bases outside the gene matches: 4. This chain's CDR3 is CSLRTGDGYTF. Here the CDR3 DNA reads TGCAGCCTTCGGACAGGGGATGGCTACACCTTC.

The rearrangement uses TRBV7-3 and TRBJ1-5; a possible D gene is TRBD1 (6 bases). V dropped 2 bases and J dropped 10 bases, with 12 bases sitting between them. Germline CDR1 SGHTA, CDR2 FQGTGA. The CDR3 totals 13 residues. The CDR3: CASSLGGGGPQHF. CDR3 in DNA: TGTGCCAGCAGCTTAGGTGGCGGGGGCCCCCAGCATTTT.

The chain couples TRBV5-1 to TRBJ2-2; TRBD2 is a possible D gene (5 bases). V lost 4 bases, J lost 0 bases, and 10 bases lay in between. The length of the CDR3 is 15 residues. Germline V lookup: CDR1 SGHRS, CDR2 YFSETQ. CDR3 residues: CASSVDLANTGELFF. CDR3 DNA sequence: TGCGCCAGCAGCGTGGACTTGGCGAACACCGGGGAGCTGTTTTTT.

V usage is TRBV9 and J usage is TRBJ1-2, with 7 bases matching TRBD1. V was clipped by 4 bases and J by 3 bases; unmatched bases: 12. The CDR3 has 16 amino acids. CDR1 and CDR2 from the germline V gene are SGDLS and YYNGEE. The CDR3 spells CASSILDRVGDYGYTF. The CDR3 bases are TGTGCCAGCAGCATTTTAGACAGGGTCGGGGACTATGGCTACACCTTC. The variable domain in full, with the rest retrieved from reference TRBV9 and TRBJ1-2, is DSGVTQTPKHLITATGQRVTLRCSPRSGDLSVYWYQQSLDQGLQFLIQYYNGEERAKGNILERFSAQQFPDLHSELNLSSLELGDSALYFCASSILDRVGDYGYTFGSGTRLTVV.

CDR3 loop: CASSPSGWDTEAFF. The CDR3 DNA sequence: TGTGCCAGCAGCCCCTCGGGGTGGGACACTGAAGCTTTCTTT. The chain employs TRBV14 and TRBJ1-1; D unclear. The CDR3 contains 14 residues. V dropped 4 bases and J dropped 3 bases, with 12 bases sitting between them. Germline CDR1 reads SGHDN; CDR2 reads FVKESK.

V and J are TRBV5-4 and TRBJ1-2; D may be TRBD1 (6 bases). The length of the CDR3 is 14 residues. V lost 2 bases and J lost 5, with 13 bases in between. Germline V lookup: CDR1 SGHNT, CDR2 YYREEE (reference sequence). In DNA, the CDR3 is TGTGCCAGCAGCTTTAGCGGGACACAGTATGGCTACACCTTC. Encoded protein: CASSFSGTQYGYTF.

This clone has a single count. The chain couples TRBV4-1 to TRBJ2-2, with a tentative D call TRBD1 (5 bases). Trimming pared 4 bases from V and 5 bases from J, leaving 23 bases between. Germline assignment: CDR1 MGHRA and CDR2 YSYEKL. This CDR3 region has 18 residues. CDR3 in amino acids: CASSPASTLQGGTGELFF. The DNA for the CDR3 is TGCGCCAGCAGCCCAGCCAGCACCCTCCAGGGTGGGACCGGGGAGCTGTTTTTT.

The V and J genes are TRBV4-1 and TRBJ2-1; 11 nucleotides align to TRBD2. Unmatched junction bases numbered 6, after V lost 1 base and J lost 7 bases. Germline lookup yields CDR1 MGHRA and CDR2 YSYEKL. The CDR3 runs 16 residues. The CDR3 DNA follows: TGCGCCAGCAGCCAAGGGTATAGCGGGGGGGGGAATGAGCAGTTCTTC. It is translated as CASSQGYSGGGNEQFF.

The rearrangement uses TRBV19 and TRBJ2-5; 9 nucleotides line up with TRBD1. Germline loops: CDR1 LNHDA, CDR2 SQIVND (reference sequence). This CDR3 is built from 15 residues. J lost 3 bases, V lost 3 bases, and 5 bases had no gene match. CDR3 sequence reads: CASSITGTGKETQYF. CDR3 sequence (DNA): TGTGCCAGTAGTATTACCGGGACAGGGAAAGAGACCCAGTACTTC.

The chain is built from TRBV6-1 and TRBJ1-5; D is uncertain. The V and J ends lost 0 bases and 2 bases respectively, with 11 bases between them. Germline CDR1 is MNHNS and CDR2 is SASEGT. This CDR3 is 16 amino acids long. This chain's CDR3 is CASSEAMEWGNQPQHF. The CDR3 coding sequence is TGTGCCAGCAGTGAAGCGATGGAGTGGGGCAATCAGCCCCAGCATTTT.

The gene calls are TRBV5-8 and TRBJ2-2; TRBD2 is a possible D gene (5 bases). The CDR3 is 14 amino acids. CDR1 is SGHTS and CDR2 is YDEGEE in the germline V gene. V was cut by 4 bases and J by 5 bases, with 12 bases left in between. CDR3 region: CASSPASGTGELFF. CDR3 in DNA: TGTGCCAGCAGCCCGGCTTCGGGGACCGGGGAGCTGTTTTTT.

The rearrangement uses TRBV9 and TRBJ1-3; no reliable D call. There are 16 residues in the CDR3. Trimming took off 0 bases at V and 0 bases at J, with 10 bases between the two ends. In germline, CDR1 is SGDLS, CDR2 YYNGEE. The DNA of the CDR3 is TGTGCCAGCAGCGTAGACTCGGGATCCTCTGGAAACACCATATATTTT. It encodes CASSVDSGSSGNTIYF.

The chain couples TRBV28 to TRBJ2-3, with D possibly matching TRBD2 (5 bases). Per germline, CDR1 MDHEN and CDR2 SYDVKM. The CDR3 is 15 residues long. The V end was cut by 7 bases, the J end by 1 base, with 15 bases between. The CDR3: CASTRRGAGTDTQYF. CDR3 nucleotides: TGTGCCAGCACCCGTCGAGGAGCGGGCACAGATACGCAGTATTTT. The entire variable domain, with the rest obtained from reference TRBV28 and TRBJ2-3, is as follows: DVKVTQSSRYLVKRTGEKVFLECVQDMDHENMFWYRQDPGLGLRLIYFSYDVKMKEKGDIPEGYSVSREKKERFSLILESASTNQTSMYLCASTRRGAGTDTQYFGPGTRLTVL.

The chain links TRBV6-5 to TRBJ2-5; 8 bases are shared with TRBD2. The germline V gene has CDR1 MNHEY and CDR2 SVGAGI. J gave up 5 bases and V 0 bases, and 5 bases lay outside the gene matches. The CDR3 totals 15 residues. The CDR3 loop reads CASSYSSGGSETQYF. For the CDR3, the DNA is TGTGCCAGCAGTTACTCGAGCGGGGGTAGTGAGACCCAGTACTTC.

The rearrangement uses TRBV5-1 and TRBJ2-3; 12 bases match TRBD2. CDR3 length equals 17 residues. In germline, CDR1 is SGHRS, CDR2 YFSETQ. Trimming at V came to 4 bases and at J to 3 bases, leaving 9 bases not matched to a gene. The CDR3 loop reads CASSDGTSGLRTDTQYF. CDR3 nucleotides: TGCGCCAGCAGCGACGGGACTAGCGGGTTGCGGACAGATACGCAGTATTTT.

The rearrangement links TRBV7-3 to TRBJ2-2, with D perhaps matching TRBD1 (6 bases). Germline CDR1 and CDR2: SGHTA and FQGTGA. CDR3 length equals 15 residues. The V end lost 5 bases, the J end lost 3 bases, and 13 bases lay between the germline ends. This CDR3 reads CASSLLGGYTGELFF. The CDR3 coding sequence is TGTGCCAGCAGCCTCTTAGGGGGATACACCGGGGAGCTGTTTTTT.

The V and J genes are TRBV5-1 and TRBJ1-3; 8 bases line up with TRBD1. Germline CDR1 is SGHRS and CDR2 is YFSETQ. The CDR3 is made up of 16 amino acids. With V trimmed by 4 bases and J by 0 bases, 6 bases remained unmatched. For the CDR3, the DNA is TGCGCCAGCAGCCTCGGGACAGGCGACTCTGGAAACACCATATATTTT. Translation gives CASSLGTGDSGNTIYF.

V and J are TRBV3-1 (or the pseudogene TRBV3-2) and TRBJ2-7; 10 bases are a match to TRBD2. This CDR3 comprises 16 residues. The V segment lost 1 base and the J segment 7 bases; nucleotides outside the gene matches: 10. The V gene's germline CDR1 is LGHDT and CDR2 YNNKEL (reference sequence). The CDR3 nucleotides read TGTGCCAGCAGCCAAGGGGCTAGCGGGGGCCGCTGGGAGCAGTACTTC. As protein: CASSQGASGGRWEQYF.